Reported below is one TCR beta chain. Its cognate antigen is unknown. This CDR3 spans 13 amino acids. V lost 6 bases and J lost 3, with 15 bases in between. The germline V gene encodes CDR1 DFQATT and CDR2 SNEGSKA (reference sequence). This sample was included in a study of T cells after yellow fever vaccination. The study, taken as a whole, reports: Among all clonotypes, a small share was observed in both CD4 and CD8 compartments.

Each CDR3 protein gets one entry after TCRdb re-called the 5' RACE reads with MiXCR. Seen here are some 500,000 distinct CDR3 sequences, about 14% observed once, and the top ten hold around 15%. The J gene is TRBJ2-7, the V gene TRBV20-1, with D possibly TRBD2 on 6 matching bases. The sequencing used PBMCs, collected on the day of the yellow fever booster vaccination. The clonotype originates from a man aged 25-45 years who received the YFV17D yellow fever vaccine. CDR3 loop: CSADRREFYEQYF. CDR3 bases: TGCAGTGCAGACCGGCGGGAATTCTACGAGCAGTACTTC.